This is a list of T cell receptor beta chains from one sample in a study of PD-1 blockade in classical Hodgkin lymphoma. Clones were sequenced by immunoSEQ multiplex PCR, and TCRdb holds only the in-frame ones, with some missing. This sample has 10,000 to 15,000 clones, with 75% to 90% found just once. The sequencing here drew on CD4+ T cells from blood, taken at baseline. The origin of the receptors is a human donor with classical Hodgkin lymphoma. The CDR3 runs from the conserved cysteine through the conserved F or W. Fields, in order: clone size, CDR3 length, J gene, D gene, V gene, CDR3 DNA, CDR3 protein. The D gene is left open where the match is weak. Size is stated for part of the rows, as once, few or many counts, or as a class when the clone is expanded.

>once|12|TRBJ2-2|.|TRBV6-1
TGTGCCAGCAGGGGGTCCACCGGGGAGCTGTTTTTT
CASRGSTGELFF
>.|13|TRBJ1-3|.|TRBV28
TGTGCCACAGTCGGGGCGGCTGGAAACACCATATATTTT
CATVGAAGNTIYF
>.|14|TRBJ2-7|TRBD1|TRBV7-2
TGTGCCAGCAGCTCATCGACAGGGTTCAACGAGCAGTACTTC
CASSSSTGFNEQYF
>.|14|TRBJ1-1|.|TRBV18
TGTGCCAGCTCAAGAGACAGGATGGGTACTGAAGCTTTCTTT
CASSRDRMGTEAFF
>.|14|TRBJ2-1|TRBD2|TRBV25-1
TGTGCCAGCAGTGAATTGGGAGGGTTGGGGGAGCAGTTCTTC
CASSELGGLGEQFF
>.|14|TRBJ2-7|TRBD2|TRBV4-2
TGTGCCAGCAGCCAAGATAACCTAGCGGGCGAGCAGTACTTC
CASSQDNLAGEQYF
>.|17|TRBJ2-7|.|TRBV21-1
TGTGCCAGACCTAAAGGACTAGCGGGGGGACAATCCTACGAGCAGTACTTC
CARPKGLAGGQSYEQYF
>.|14|TRBJ2-2|.|TRBV10-3
TGTGCCATCAGTGGGCAGGTGAACACCGGGGAGCTGTTTTTT
CAISGQVNTGELFF
>few|13|TRBJ2-7|TRBD1|TRBV4-1
TGCGCCAGCAGAAATACAGGGGGCAACGAGCAGTACTTC
CASRNTGGNEQYF
>.|13|TRBJ2-7|TRBD1|TRBV6-5
TGTGCCAGCAGCCCCGGGACAGGGTACGAGCAGTACTTC
CASSPGTGYEQYF
>.|15|TRBJ1-2|.|TRBV2
TGTGCCAGCAGTGAAGCGGGACAACTTAACTATGGCTACACCTTC
CASSEAGQLNYGYTF
>.|15|TRBJ2-5|.|TRBV11-2
TGTGCCAGCAGCTTAGAACAGTCGAGGGCGGAGACCCAGTACTTC
CASSLEQSRAETQYF
>.|16|TRBJ1-3|.|TRBV12-2
TGTGCAAGTCGCTTAGCGCTGGGGGACTCTGGAAACACCATATATTTT
CASRLALGDSGNTIYF
>.|13|TRBJ2-7|TRBD1|TRBV2
TGTGCCAGCGTTCGGGACAGGGGTCACGAGCAGTACTTC
CASVRDRGHEQYF
>once|9|TRBJ1-2|.|TRBV30
TGTGCCTGGAGTCTGTTAGGGCCCTTC
CAWSLLGPF
>.|12|TRBJ2-1|TRBD2|TRBV29-1
TGCAGCGGCGGGAGGGCCAACAATGAGCAGTTCTTC
CSGGRANNEQFF
>.|13|TRBJ1-2|TRBD1|TRBV2
TGTGCCAGCAGCGCCGACAGGGTTGGAGGCTACACCTTC
CASSADRVGGYTF
>.|14|TRBJ2-7|.|TRBV6-1
TGTGCCAGCAGTGAGTTTCCTGATTCCTACGAGCAGTACTTC
CASSEFPDSYEQYF
>.|12|TRBJ1-4|TRBD1|TRBV2
TGTGCCACCACGGGACAGGGGGAAAAACTGTTTTTT
CATTGQGEKLFF
>.|15|TRBJ2-7|TRBD2|TRBV28
TGTGCCAGCAGTTATTCTAGCGGAAGTTCCTACGAGCAGTACTTC
CASSYSSGSSYEQYF
>.|16|TRBJ2-3|TRBD2|TRBV18
TGTGCCAGCTCGCAACAAATCCTAGCGGGCACAGATACGCAGTATTTT
CASSQQILAGTDTQYF
>.|13|TRBJ1-1|.|TRBV7-3
TGTGCCAGCAGACGGACACAGGACGGGGAAGCTTTCTTT
CASRRTQDGEAFF
>once|15|TRBJ2-5|.|TRBV14
TGTGCCAGCAGCCAGCTAAGCGGACCCCAAGAGACCCAGTACTTC
CASSQLSGPQETQYF
>.|18|TRBJ2-1|TRBD2|TRBV7-9
TGTGCCAGCAGCTTAGCCGGGACTAGCGGGACGACCTACAATGAGCAGTTCTTC
CASSLAGTSGTTYNEQFF
>.|13|TRBJ2-7|.|TRBV28
TGTGCCAGCAGCTCGGCGGACATCCACGAGCAGTACTTC
CASSSADIHEQYF
>.|13|TRBJ2-5|TRBD1|TRBV7-9
TGTGCCAGCAGCCTGGGACAGAAGGAGACCCAGTACTTC
CASSLGQKETQYF
>.|16|TRBJ1-4|TRBD1|TRBV4-2
TGTGCCAGCAGTCCCGGGACAGGGGGCCCAAGTGAAAAACTGTTTTTT
CASSPGTGGPSEKLFF
>.|14|TRBJ2-5|.|TRBV18
TGTGCCAGCTCACCCCAGAATATACAAGAGACCCAGTACTTC
CASSPQNIQETQYF
>.|16|TRBJ2-1|.|TRBV6-1
TGTGCCAGCAGTGAAGTTTTTCGACAGAAAACCAATGAGCAGTTCTTC
CASSEVFRQKTNEQFF
>few|16|TRBJ1-6|TRBD1|TRBV4-1
TGCGCCAGCAGCCAAGAGACAGGGGTTCGGAATTCACCCCTCCACTTT
CASSQETGVRNSPLHF
>.|15|TRBJ2-1|.|TRBV7-2
TGTGCCAGCAGCTTCGGGACTCCGGCCTACAATGAGCAGTTCTTC
CASSFGTPAYNEQFF
>.|18|TRBJ1-2|.|TRBV19
TGTGCCAGTAGTATCCCGGGTATAGGTCGGGGGCGCGTAGATGGCTACACCTTC
CASSIPGIGRGRVDGYTF
>.|14|TRBJ1-6|.|TRBV6-5
TGTGCCAGCAGCCGAACGTACGGCGATTCACCCCTCCACTTT
CASSRTYGDSPLHF
>once|17|TRBJ2-1|TRBD2|TRBV27
TGTGCCAGCAGTTTCCCACCGTATAGCGGGAGGAACAATGAGCAGTTCTTC
CASSFPPYSGRNNEQFF
>.|14|TRBJ1-2|.|TRBV29-1
TGCAGCGTTGGACCCGGGTTTACTAACTATGGCTACACCTTC
CSVGPGFTNYGYTF
>.|14|TRBJ2-1|TRBD1|TRBV13
TGTGCCAGCCGACGCCAGGGGGCCTACAATGAGCAGTTCTTC
CASRRQGAYNEQFF
>.|16|TRBJ1-2|.|TRBV16
TGTGCCAGCAGCCCACACCCCAGGGGAGTAGACTATGGCTACACCTTC
CASSPHPRGVDYGYTF
>.|14|TRBJ2-5|.|TRBV4-1
TGCGCCAGCAGCCAAGAGTACAGTCAAGAGACCCAGTACTTC
CASSQEYSQETQYF
>few|14|TRBJ1-5|.|TRBV19
TGTGCCAGTGGGGACATACCGACTGGCCAGCCCCAGCATTTT
CASGDIPTGQPQHF
>.|15|TRBJ2-3|TRBD2|TRBV18
TGTGCCAGCTCATCGGGACTAGCGGCTTCAGATACGCAGTATTTT
CASSSGLAASDTQYF
>.|15|TRBJ2-7|TRBD2|TRBV28
TGTGCCAGCAGTTTAACTCGTAGCGGGGGGTACGAGCAGTACTTC
CASSLTRSGGYEQYF
>.|13|TRBJ2-7|.|TRBV11-2
TGTGCCAGCAGCCTGGGACCAAAGTACGAGCAGTACTTC
CASSLGPKYEQYF
>.|15|TRBJ2-1|TRBD2|TRBV5-1
TGCGCCAGCAGCTTCGGGACTAGCCAAGGGAATGAGCAGTTCTTC
CASSFGTSQGNEQFF
>.|12|TRBJ1-5|.|TRBV7-9
TGTGCCAGCAGCTTAGATCATCAGCCCCAGCATTTT
CASSLDHQPQHF
>.|15|TRBJ2-3|TRBD2|TRBV4-1
TGCGCCAGCAGCCAAGAAACTAGCGGGGGGGGAACGCAGTATTTT
CASSQETSGGGTQYF
>.|12|TRBJ2-7|.|TRBV11-2
TGTGCCAGCAGCTTAGGGGTCTACGAGCAGTACTTC
CASSLGVYEQYF
>.|17|TRBJ2-5|TRBD1|TRBV18
TGTGCCAGCTCACCGCTGACTTCGACAGGGGGTTCAGAGACCCAGTACTTC
CASSPLTSTGGSETQYF
>.|16|TRBJ2-7|TRBD1|TRBV11-2
TGTGCCAGCAGCTTAGATCGGCGGGACAGGGCCGACGAGCAGTACTTC
CASSLDRRDRADEQYF
>.|15|TRBJ2-3|TRBD2|TRBV13
TGTGCCAGCAGCTTAATAACGGGACTAACAGATACGCAGTATTTT
CASSLITGLTDTQYF
>.|15|TRBJ2-2|.|TRBV27
TGTGCCAGCAGGTTCGGATCATCTAGCGCCGGGGAGCTGTTTTTT
CASRFGSSSAGELFF
>once|12|TRBJ2-1|.|TRBV1
TGCACCAGCAGCCAAGGAAGGTATGAGCAGTTCTTC
CTSSQGRYEQFF
>.|14|TRBJ1-3|.|TRBV6-5
TGTGCCAGTTACACCAGGGGCTCTGGAAACACCATATATTTT
CASYTRGSGNTIYF
>.|12|TRBJ1-2|.|TRBV7-9
TGTGCCAGCAGTCCCAATGCGTATGGCTACACCTTC
CASSPNAYGYTF
>once|12|TRBJ2-7|TRBD1|TRBV18
TGTGCCAGCTCGGGACAGGGGGACGAGCAGTACTTC
CASSGQGDEQYF
>few|17|TRBJ2-2|.|TRBV18
TGTGCCAGCTCACCGGGTAGGTCGGGATGGAACACCGGGGAGCTGTTTTTT
CASSPGRSGWNTGELFF
>.|14|TRBJ1-2|TRBD1|TRBV5-5
TGTGCCAGCAGCCAAGGACAGGGAATCTATGGCTACACCTTC
CASSQGQGIYGYTF
>.|12|TRBJ1-1|.|TRBV19
TGTGCCAGTAGTATAGAGAGCACTGAAGCTTTCTTT
CASSIESTEAFF
>.|15|TRBJ1-5|.|TRBV7-2
TGTGCCAGCAGCTTAGGGCGTCCTTTTGATCAGCCCCAGCATTTT
CASSLGRPFDQPQHF
>.|13|TRBJ2-7|.|TRBV4-2
TGTGCCAGCAGCCAATCTGGGGCCTACGAGCAGTACTTC
CASSQSGAYEQYF